These T cell receptor beta chains were read from a single sample in a study of cytomegalovirus exposure and HLA in healthy donors. TCRdb keeps only in-frame clones here, not all; method: immunoSEQ multiplex PCR. Among some 260,000 clones listed, 80% to 95% were seen once. Material: PBMCs. The receptors come from a young woman in good health and CMV-seronegative. Each CDR3 is given with its conserved first and last residue. Fields, in order: CDR3 length, clone size, J gene, D gene, V gene, CDR3 DNA, CDR3 protein. D genes are given only for firm matches. Size tells how often a clone was seen (once, few, many) or the class of an expanded clone, and some rows leave it out.

>15|.|TRBJ2-1|TRBD2|TRBV18
TGTGCCAGCTCACCACAATCCGGGACTAGTGGTGAGCAGTTCTTC
CASSPQSGTSGEQFF
>14|.|TRBJ2-7|.|TRBV5-1
TGCGCCAGCAGCCTTGCCCGAGGGGGTTACGAGCAGTACTTC
CASSLARGGYEQYF
>11|.|TRBJ2-7|.|TRBV27
TGTGCCAGCAGGATCCTCTACGAGCAGTACTTC
CASRILYEQYF
>16|.|TRBJ2-5|TRBD2|TRBV28
TGTGCCAGCAGTTTATTGGGGACTAGCGGGGCACAGACCCAGTACTTC
CASSLLGTSGAQTQYF
>15|once|TRBJ2-2|.|TRBV5-6
TGTGCCAGCAGCCCAATCACAGGGAACACCGGGGAGCTGTTTTTT
CASSPITGNTGELFF
>15|.|TRBJ2-2|TRBD2|TRBV28
TGTGCCAGCAGTGGGGGACTAGCGTTTACCGGGGAGCTGTTTTTT
CASSGGLAFTGELFF
>14|.|TRBJ1-4|.|TRBV2
TGTGCCAGCAGTGGAGCGGCTATTAATGAAAAACTGTTTTTT
CASSGAAINEKLFF
>13|.|TRBJ2-2|.|TRBV6-5
TGTGCCAGCAGTTACGATTCGGCCGGGGAGCTGTTTTTT
CASSYDSAGELFF
>14|.|TRBJ2-5|.|TRBV9
TGTGCCAGCAGCGCTGGACGGGAACAAGAGACCCAGTACTTC
CASSAGREQETQYF
>15|.|TRBJ2-1|.|TRBV6-5
TGTGCCAGCAGTTACATGGGGGTATCCTACAATGAGCAGTTCTTC
CASSYMGVSYNEQFF
>17|once|TRBJ2-1|TRBD2|TRBV15
TGTGCCACCAGCAGTCGAGCGGGAGGCCACAAATACAATGAGCAGTTCTTC
CATSSRAGGHKYNEQFF
>13|once|TRBJ2-7|.|TRBV7-8
TGTGCCAGCAGCAGAACCGGGGCCTACGAGCAGTACTTC
CASSRTGAYEQYF
>13|.|TRBJ1-1|TRBD1|TRBV7-2
TGTGCCAGCAGAACAGGGGGAGGTACTGAAGCTTTCTTT
CASRTGGGTEAFF
>12|.|TRBJ2-5|.|TRBV6-5
TGTGCCAGCAGTTACGCGCGGGAGACCCAGTACTTC
CASSYARETQYF
>13|.|TRBJ2-1|TRBD2|TRBV28
TGTGCCAGCACGAGACTAGCGGGAGACGAGCAGTTCTTC
CASTRLAGDEQFF
>13|few|TRBJ1-2|TRBD1|TRBV2
TGTGCCAGCAGTCGACAGGGGGCGGGTGGCTACACCTTC
CASSRQGAGGYTF
>15|.|TRBJ2-2|.|TRBV6-5
TGTGCCAGCAGTTACCTTGGGGGATACACCGGGGAGCTGTTTTTT
CASSYLGGYTGELFF
>15|.|TRBJ2-3|TRBD1|TRBV9
TGTGCCAGCAGCGTCGGGACAGGCAGCACAGATACGCAGTATTTT
CASSVGTGSTDTQYF
>13|.|TRBJ2-3|.|TRBV7-2
TGTGCCAGCAGCCCAGACTTCACAGATACGCAGTATTTT
CASSPDFTDTQYF
>14|once|TRBJ2-1|TRBD2|TRBV4-1
TGCGCCAGCAGCCAAGAGACTAGCGGGAATGAGCAGTTCTTC
CASSQETSGNEQFF
>17|.|TRBJ2-5|TRBD2|TRBV5-4
TGTGCCAGCAGCCCGGGGACTAGCGGGAGGTCTGCGGAGACCCAGTACTTC
CASSPGTSGRSAETQYF
>17|.|TRBJ1-2|.|TRBV6-1
TGTGCCAGCAGTGAACCCTACAATGGACACCCTAACTATGGCTACACCTTC
CASSEPYNGHPNYGYTF
>17|.|TRBJ1-4|TRBD1|TRBV7-9
TGTGCCAGCAGCGACGGCATGCCGGGACAGGGCAAAGAAAAACTGTTTTTT
CASSDGMPGQGKEKLFF
>12|.|TRBJ2-1|.|TRBV6-5
TGTGCCAGCAGATGGAGGGAACATGAGCAGTTCTTC
CASRWREHEQFF
>13|.|TRBJ1-2|.|TRBV6-6
TGTGCCAGCAACTCCGGGACACAATATGGCTACACCTTC
CASNSGTQYGYTF
>15|.|TRBJ2-1|.|TRBV9
TGTGCCAGCAGCGCTTCGGGACCCCCTACAAATGAGCAGTTCTTC
CASSASGPPTNEQFF
>14|.|TRBJ2-7|.|TRBV7-9
TGTGCCAGCAGCCTAAGTCGGGGCCGGGACGAGCAGTACTTC
CASSLSRGRDEQYF
>17|.|TRBJ2-7|TRBD2|TRBV4-3
TGCGCCAGCAGCCAAGATTGGGGAGCGGGAGTGTCCTACGAGCAGTACTTC
CASSQDWGAGVSYEQYF
>14|.|TRBJ1-4|.|TRBV28
TGTGCCAGCAGTTTGGGGCAGGGCAATGAAAAACTGTTTTTT
CASSLGQGNEKLFF
>15|.|TRBJ2-7|TRBD1|TRBV11-2
TGTGCCAGCAGCTTAGAAGGGGGCCCGTCCTACGAGCAGTACTTC
CASSLEGGPSYEQYF
>19|.|TRBJ2-7|.|TRBV27
TGTGCCAGCAGTTTATCCCTAGCTCTCTCCAAGAGGGCCAACTACGAGCAGTACTTC
CASSLSLALSKRANYEQYF
>16|.|TRBJ2-3|TRBD1|TRBV13
TGTGCCAGCAGCCGAGGGACAGACCCTAGCACAGATACGCAGTATTTT
CASSRGTDPSTDTQYF
>19|.|TRBJ2-4|TRBD2|TRBV5-4
TGTGCCAGCAGCTGGGGGACTAGCGGGTCGGCGGTAACCAAAAACATTCAGTACTTC
CASSWGTSGSAVTKNIQYF
>13|.|TRBJ2-2|.|TRBV7-2
TGTGCCAGCAGCTGGGCGGGGATCGGGGAGCTGTTTTTT
CASSWAGIGELFF
>13|.|TRBJ2-5|.|TRBV30
TGTGCCGGAGGGAGATCCAAACAAGAGACCCAGTACTTC
CAGGRSKQETQYF
>10|.|TRBJ1-5|.|TRBV28
TGTGCCAGCAGTCGGACCCTCGTGCATTTT
CASSRTLVHF
>13|.|TRBJ2-6|.|TRBV30
TGTGCCTGGAGATTTACTGGGGCCAACGTCCTGACTTTC
CAWRFTGANVLTF
>11|few|TRBJ1-4|.|TRBV7-9
TGTGCCAGCAGCTTAGATCAAGTATTGTTTTTT
CASSLDQVLFF
>14|.|TRBJ2-7|TRBD2|TRBV28
TGTGCCAGCAGTTTGGGCGGGGGGGACTACGAGCAGTACTTC
CASSLGGGDYEQYF
>13|.|TRBJ1-1|TRBD1|TRBV19
TGTGCCAGTGGACAGGGGGTATTTACTGAAGCTTTCTTT
CASGQGVFTEAFF
>13|.|TRBJ1-1|.|TRBV5-5
TGTGCCAGCAACCAGGACATGAACACTGAAGCTTTCTTT
CASNQDMNTEAFF
>14|.|TRBJ1-2|.|TRBV6-5
TGTGCCAGCAGTTACGATAGGCTGGCCGGCGGCTACACCTTC
CASSYDRLAGGYTF
>17|.|TRBJ1-3|.|TRBV14
TGTGCCAGCAGCCAAGTGCCAGGGGCGTTTTCTGGAAACACCATATATTTT
CASSQVPGAFSGNTIYF
>13|once|TRBJ1-2|.|TRBV6-1
TGTGCCAGCAGTGAACGGACCGGTTATGGCTACACCTTC
CASSERTGYGYTF
>14|.|TRBJ2-3|TRBD2|TRBV13
TGTGCCAGCAGAGGACTAGCGGTTGGAGATACGCAGTATTTT
CASRGLAVGDTQYF